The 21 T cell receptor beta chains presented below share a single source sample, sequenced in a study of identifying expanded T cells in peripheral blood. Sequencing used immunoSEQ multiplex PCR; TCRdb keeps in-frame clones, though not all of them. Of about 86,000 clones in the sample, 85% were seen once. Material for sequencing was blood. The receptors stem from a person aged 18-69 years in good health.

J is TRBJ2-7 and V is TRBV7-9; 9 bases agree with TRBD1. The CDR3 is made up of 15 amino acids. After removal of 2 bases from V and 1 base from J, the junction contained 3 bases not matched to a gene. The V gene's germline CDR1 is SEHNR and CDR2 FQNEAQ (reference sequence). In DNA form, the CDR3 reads TGTGCCAGCAGCTTACCGGGACAGGGATCCTACGAGCAGTACTTC. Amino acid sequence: CASSLPGQGSYEQYF.

This CDR3 is CASRVAEIFYNEQFF. The CDR3 coding sequence is TGTGCCAGCAGGGTAGCGGAAATTTTCTACAATGAGCAGTTCTTC. This chain connects TRBV6-5 to TRBJ2-1; D perhaps matches TRBD2 (6 bases). CDR3 size: 15 residues. Germline V lookup: CDR1 MNHEY, CDR2 SVGAGI. Between the trimmed V and J ends, which lost 6 bases and 3 bases, there was a span of 15 bases.

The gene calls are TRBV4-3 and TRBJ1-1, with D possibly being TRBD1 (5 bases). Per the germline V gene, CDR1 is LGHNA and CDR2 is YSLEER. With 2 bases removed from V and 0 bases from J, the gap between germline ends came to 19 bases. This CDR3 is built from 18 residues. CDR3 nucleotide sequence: TGCGCCAGCAGCCAAACACGGGTGGGGCAGCGGCTGAACACTGAAGCTTTCTTT. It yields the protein CASSQTRVGQRLNTEAFF.

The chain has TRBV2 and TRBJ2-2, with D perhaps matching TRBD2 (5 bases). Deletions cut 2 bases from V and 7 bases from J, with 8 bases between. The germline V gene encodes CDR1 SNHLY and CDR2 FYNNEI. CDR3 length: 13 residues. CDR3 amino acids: CASSESGNGELFF. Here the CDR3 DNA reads TGTGCCAGCAGTGAATCGGGAAACGGGGAGCTGTTTTTT.

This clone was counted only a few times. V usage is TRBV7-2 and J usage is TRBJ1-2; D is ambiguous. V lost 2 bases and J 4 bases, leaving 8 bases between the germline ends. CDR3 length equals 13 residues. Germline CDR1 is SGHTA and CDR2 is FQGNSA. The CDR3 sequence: CASSLPTSYGYTF. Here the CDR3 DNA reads TGTGCCAGCAGCTTACCGACGAGCTATGGCTACACCTTC.

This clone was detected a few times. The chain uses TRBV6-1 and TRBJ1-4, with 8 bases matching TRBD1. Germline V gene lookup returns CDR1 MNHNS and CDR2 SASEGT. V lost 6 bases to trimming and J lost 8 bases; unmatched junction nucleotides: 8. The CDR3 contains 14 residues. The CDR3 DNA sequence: TGTGCCAGCAGCTTGTACAGGGGGGGGGAAAAACTGTTTTTT. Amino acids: CASSLYRGGEKLFF.

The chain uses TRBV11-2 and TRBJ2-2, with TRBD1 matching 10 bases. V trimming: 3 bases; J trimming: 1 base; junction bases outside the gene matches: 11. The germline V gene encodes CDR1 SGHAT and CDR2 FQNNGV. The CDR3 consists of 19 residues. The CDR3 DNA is TGTGCCAGCAGCTTGACAGGGGGCCCTCGGTTGGGGAACACCGGGGAGCTGTTTTTT. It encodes CASSLTGGPRLGNTGELFF.

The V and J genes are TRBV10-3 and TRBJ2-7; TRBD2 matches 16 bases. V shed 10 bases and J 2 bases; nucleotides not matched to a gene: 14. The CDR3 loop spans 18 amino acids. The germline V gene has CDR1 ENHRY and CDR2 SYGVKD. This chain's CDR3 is CATSGPGTSGGAAYEQYF. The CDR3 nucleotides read TGTGCCACCTCGGGTCCTGGGACTAGCGGGGGGGCCGCCTACGAGCAGTACTTC.

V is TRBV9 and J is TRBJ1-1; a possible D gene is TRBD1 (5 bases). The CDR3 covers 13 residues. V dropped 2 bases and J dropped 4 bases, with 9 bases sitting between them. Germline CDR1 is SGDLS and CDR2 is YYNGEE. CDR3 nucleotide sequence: TGTGCCAGCAGCGTGGGACCCCCCACTGAAGCTTTCTTT. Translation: CASSVGPPTEAFF. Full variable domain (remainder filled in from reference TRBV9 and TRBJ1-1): DSGVTQTPKHLITATGQRVTLRCSPRSGDLSVYWYQQSLDQGLQFLIQYYNGEERAKGNILERFSAQQFPDLHSELNLSSLELGDSALYFCASSVGPPTEAFFGQGTRLTVV.

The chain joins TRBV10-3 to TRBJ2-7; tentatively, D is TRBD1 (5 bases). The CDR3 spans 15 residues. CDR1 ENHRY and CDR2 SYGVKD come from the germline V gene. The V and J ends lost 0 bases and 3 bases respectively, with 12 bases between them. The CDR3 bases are TGTGCCATCAGTGAGTCTTCATCGCAGGGCTACGAGCAGTACTTC. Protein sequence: CAISESSSQGYEQYF.

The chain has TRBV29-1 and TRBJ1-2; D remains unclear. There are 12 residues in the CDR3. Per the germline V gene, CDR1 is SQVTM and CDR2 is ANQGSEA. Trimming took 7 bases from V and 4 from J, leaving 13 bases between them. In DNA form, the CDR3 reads TGCAGCGGCCTCTGGGGTGCCTATGGCTACACCTTC. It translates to CSGLWGAYGYTF.

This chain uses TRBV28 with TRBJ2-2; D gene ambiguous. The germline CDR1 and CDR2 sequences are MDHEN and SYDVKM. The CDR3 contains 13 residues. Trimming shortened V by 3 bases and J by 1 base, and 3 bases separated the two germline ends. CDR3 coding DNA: TGTGCCAGCAGTTTTTTGAACACCGGGGAGCTGTTTTTT. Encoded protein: CASSFLNTGELFF. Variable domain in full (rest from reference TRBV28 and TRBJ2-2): DVKVTQSSRYLVKRTGEKVFLECVQDMDHENMFWYRQDPGLGLRLIYFSYDVKMKEKGDIPEGYSVSREKKERFSLILESASTNQTSMYLCASSFLNTGELFFGEGSRLTVL.

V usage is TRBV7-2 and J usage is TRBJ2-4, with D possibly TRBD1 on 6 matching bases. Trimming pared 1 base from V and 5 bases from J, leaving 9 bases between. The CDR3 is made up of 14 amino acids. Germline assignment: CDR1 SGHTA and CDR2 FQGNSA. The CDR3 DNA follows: TGTGCCAGCAGCTTAGGGACAGTTCAAAACATTCAGTACTTC. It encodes CASSLGTVQNIQYF.

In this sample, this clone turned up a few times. Here the CDR3 reads CASHRYGVGLNTEAFF. CDR3 nucleotide sequence: TGTGCCAGCCACCGATATGGGGTGGGGCTGAACACTGAAGCTTTCTTT. The rearrangement joins TRBV7-2 to TRBJ1-1, with D perhaps matching TRBD1 (5 bases). The V gene's germline CDR1 is SGHTA and CDR2 FQGNSA. This CDR3 region has 16 residues. Trimming took off 8 bases at V and 0 bases at J, with 19 bases between the two ends.

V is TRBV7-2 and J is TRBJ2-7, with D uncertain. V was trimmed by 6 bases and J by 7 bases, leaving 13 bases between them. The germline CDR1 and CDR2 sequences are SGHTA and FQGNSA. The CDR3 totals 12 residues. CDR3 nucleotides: TGTGCCAGCAGTTCCCTTGCCGGTGAGCAGTACTTC. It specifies CASSSLAGEQYF.

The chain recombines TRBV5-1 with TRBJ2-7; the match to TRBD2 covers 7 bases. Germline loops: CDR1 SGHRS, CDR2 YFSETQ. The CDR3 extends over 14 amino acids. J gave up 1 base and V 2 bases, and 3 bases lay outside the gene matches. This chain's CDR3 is CASSFGGGSYEQYF. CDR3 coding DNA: TGCGCCAGCAGCTTCGGGGGAGGGTCCTACGAGCAGTACTTC.

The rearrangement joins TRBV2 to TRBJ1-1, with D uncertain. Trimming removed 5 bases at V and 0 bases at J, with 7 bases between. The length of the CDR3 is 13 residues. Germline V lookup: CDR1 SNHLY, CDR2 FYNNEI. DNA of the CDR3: TGTGCCAGCAGTTCACAGATGAACACTGAAGCTTTCTTT. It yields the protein CASSSQMNTEAFF.

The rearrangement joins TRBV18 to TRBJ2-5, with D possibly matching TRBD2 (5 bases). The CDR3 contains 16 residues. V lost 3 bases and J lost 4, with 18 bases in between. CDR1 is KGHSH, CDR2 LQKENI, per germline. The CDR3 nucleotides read TGTGCCAGCTCACCCCTGGACTTTTTCGGCCCAGAGACCCAGTACTTC. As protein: CASSPLDFFGPETQYF.

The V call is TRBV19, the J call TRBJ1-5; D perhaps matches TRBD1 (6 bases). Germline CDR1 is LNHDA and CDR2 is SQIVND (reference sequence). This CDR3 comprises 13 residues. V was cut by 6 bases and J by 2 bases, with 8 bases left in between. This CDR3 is CASRRTGNQPQHF. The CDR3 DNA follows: TGTGCCAGTAGAAGGACAGGCAATCAGCCCCAGCATTTT.

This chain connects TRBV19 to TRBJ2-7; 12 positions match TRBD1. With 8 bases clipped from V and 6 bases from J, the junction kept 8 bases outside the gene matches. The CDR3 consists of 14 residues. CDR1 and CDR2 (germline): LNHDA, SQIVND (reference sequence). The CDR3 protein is CASGLGQGASEQYF. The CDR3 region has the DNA TGTGCCAGTGGCCTGGGACAGGGGGCTTCCGAGCAGTACTTC.

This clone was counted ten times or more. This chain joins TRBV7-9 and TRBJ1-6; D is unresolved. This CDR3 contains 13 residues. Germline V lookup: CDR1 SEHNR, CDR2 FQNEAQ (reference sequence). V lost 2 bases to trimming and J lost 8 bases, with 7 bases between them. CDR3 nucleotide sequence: TGTGCCAGCAGCTTACATCGGGATTCACCCCTCCACTTT. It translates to CASSLHRDSPLHF. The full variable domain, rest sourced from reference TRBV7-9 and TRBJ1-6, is DTGVSQNPRHKITKRGQNVTFRCDPISEHNRLYWYRQTLGQGPEFLTYFQNEAQLEKSRLLSDRFSAERPKGSFSTLEIQRTEQGDSAMYLCASSLHRDSPLHFGNGTRLTVT.